This T cell receptor beta chain comes out of a study of blood T cell repertoires in COVID-19. The CDR3 has 13 amino acids. Germline V gives CDR1 MNHEY, CDR2 SVGAGI. With 6 bases removed from V and 7 bases from J, the gap between germline ends came to 15 bases. Only in-frame clones appear in the TCRdb table, and some are missing; sequencing was by immunoSEQ multiplex PCR. In the table there are around 210,000 clones, around three quarters of which are singletons. The material sequenced was peripheral blood. The rearrangement joins TRBV6-5 to TRBJ1-2; possibly TRBD1 for D (6 bases). This TCR was recovered from a woman aged 70 to 79 with acute or convalescent COVID-19. The CDR3 nucleotides read TGTGCCAGCAGCCAAACAGGGATGGGTGGCTACACCTTC. Translating it yields CASSQTGMGGYTF.